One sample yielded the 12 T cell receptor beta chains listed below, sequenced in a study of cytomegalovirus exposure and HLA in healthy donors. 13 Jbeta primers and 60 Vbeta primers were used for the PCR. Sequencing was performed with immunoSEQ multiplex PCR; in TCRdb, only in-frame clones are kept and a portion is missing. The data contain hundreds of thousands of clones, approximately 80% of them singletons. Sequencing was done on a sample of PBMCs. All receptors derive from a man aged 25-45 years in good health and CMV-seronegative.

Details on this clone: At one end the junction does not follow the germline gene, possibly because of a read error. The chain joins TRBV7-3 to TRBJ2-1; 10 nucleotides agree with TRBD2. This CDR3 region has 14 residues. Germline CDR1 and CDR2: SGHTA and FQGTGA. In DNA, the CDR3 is TGTGCCAGCAGCTTAGCTAGCGGGGGTAATGAGCAGCTCTTC. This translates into CASSLASGGNEQLF.

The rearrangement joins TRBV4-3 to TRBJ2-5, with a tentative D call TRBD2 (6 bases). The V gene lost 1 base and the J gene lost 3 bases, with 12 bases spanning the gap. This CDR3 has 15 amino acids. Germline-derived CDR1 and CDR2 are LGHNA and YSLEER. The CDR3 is CASSQGPGRKETQYF. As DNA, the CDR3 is TGCGCCAGCAGCCAAGGGCCGGGGAGGAAAGAGACCCAGTACTTC.

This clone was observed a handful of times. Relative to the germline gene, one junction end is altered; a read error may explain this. CDR3 region: CASSPGGAGASVLTF. CDR3 bases: TGTGCCAGCTCACCAGGAGGGGCCGGGGCCAGCGTCCTGACTTTC. The V call is TRBV18, the J call TRBJ2-6, with D possibly being TRBD2 (6 bases). CDR1 and CDR2 from the germline V gene are KGHSH and LQKENI. The CDR3 covers 15 residues.

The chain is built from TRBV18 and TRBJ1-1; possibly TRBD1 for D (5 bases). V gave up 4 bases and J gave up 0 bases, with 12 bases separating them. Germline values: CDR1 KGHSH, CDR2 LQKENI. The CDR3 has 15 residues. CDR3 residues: CASSRDQGLNTEAFF. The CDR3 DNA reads TGTGCCAGCTCACGCGACCAGGGCCTGAACACTGAAGCTTTCTTT.

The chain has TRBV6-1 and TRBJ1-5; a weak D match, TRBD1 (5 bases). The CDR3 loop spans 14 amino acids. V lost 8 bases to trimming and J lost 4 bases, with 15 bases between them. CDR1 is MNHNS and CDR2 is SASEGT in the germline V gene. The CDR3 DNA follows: TGTGCCAGCGTGGGACGGGCGGGAAATCAGCCCCAGCATTTT. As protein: CASVGRAGNQPQHF.

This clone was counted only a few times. DNA for the CDR3: TGTGCCAGCAGCTTTAGCGGGGGGCCGGGGGATACGCAGTATTTT. This sequence encodes CASSFSGGPGDTQYF. The chain uses TRBV11-2 and TRBJ2-3, with 10 positions matching TRBD2. Per the germline V gene, CDR1 is SGHAT and CDR2 is FQNNGV. V dropped 3 bases and J dropped 6; count of bases not matched to a gene: 6. The CDR3 consists of 15 residues.

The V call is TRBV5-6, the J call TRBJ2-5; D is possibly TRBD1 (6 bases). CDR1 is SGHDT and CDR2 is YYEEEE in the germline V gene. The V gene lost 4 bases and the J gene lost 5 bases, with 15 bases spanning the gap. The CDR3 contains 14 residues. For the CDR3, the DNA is TGTGCCAGCAGCCCACAGGGTTGGGGTGAGACCCAGTACTTC. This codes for CASSPQGWGETQYF.

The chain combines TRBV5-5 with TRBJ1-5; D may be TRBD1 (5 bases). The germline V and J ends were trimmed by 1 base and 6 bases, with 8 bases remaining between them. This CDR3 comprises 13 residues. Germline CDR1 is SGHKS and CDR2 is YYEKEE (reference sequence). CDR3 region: CASSLQGTQPQHF. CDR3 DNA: TGTGCCAGCAGCTTGCAGGGCACTCAGCCCCAGCATTTT.

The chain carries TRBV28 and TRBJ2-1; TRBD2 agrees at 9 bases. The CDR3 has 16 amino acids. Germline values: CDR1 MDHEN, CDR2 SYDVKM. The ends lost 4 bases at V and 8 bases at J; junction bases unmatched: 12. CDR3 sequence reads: CASSSLAGGPIHEQFF. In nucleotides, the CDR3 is TGTGCCAGCAGTTCATTGGCGGGGGGGCCAATCCATGAGCAGTTCTTC.

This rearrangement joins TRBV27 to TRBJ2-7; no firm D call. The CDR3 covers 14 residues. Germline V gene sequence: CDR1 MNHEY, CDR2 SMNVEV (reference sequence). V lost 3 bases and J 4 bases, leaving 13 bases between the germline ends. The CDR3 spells CASSFREKEYEQYF. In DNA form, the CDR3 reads TGTGCCAGCAGTTTTCGAGAGAAAGAGTACGAGCAGTACTTC.

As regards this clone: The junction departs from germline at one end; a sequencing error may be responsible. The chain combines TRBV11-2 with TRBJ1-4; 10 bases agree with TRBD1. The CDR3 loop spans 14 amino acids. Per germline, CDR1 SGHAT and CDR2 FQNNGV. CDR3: CASSLGQGVEKLFF. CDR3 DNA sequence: TGTGCCAGCAGTTTAGGACAGGGGGTCGAAAAACTGTTTTTT.

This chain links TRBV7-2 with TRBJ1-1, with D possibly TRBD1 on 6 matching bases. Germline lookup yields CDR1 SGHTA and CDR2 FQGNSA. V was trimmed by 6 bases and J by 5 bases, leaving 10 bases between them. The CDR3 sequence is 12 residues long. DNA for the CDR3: TGTGCCAGCAGGGGGGGGGCAACTGAAGCTTTCTTT. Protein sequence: CASRGGATEAFF.